This T cell receptor beta chain was captured in a study of glioma-infiltrating T cells after dendritic cell vaccination. Findings and limits, study-wide: Complete blood and tumor specimen sets were limited to few patients.

This CDR3 has 13 amino acids. CDR1 and CDR2 (germline): SGDLS, YYNGEE. V lost 0 bases to trimming and J lost 13 bases, with 14 bases between them. The method was immunoSEQ multiplex PCR; TCRdb's version includes in-frame clones alone and lacks a portion of them. The table shows 91,000 or so clones, with roughly 80% occurring only once. As regards this clone: Its specificity is not known.

The time point was: after dendritic cell vaccination, including at tumor progression/relapse. This clonotype originated in a human donor with glioblastoma. Sequenced here: blood, sampled after dendritic cell vaccination. The rearrangement joins TRBV9 to TRBJ2-1, with TRBD2 as a possible D gene (5 bases). The CDR3 DNA follows: TGTGCCAGCAGCGTAGGGCTTCAGGACTTTCAGTTCTTC. It specifies CASSVGLQDFQFF.